This T cell receptor beta chain originates from a study of T-cell reconstitution after alpha-beta-depleted transplantation in children. General study findings and limits: Elevated TCRbeta diversity at day 60 was traced, in some patients, to surviving recipient T cells and thymic progenitors. Several hundred rapidly expanded clones from non-depleted graft cells reportedly supplied alpha-beta T cells about two months post-transplant.

A library of TCRbeta sequences, prepared with unique molecular identifiers, was generated. TCRdb passed the PCR reads through MiXCR, listing each CDR3 protein once. Of about 830,000 distinct CDR3 sequences listed, roughly 15% were seen once; the top ten hold approximately 5%. As regards this clonotype: Its antigen is not known.

Unmatched junction bases numbered 15, after V lost 8 bases and J lost 8 bases. CDR3 length: 15 residues. Germline V gene sequence: CDR1 SGHVS, CDR2 FQNEAQ. The sequencing used PBMCs, mostly from graft donor cells, collected 360 days after TCRalphabeta/CD19-depleted stem cell transplant. The chain combines TRBV7-8 with TRBJ2-1, with TRBD2 identical over 7 bases. This clonotype originated in a male patient aged 10-17 years who had a stem cell transplant for acute lymphoblastic leukemia, so the T cells may come from the graft donor. The CDR3: CASLDGGSGEDEQFF. The DNA of the CDR3 is TGTGCCAGCTTAGACGGCGGGAGTGGGGAGGATGAGCAGTTCTTC.